This record concerns one T cell receptor (beta chain) sequence. This clonotype has at least ten counts. The antigen this receptor binds is unknown. The record has no base qualities; no much larger clone is one base away. Libraries were built with 5' RACE. Reads for this sample came from a NextSeq 500. In the TCR library protocol, unique molecular identifiers were attached to individual cDNA molecules to correct for PCR bias and sequencing error. Both TCR alpha and beta chains were sequenced, and tight co-correlation was observed between alpha and beta sequence abundances in each sample. The original pipeline was this. Decombinator V4 was used to perform V gene, J gene and CDR3 annotation of TCR sequences. Expanded TCRs were defined as changing significantly between any two time points under a Poisson model with p below 0.0001. TCR abundances were normalised to the total number of TCRs sequenced per sample and expressed as counts per million. TRAV1-2 paired with TRAJ12, TRAJ20 or TRAJ33 defined MAIT TCRs, while TRAV10 paired with TRAJ18 defined iNKT TCRs. VDJdb, accessed on 1 November 2021, was searched for TCRs annotated for CMV, EBV and SARS-CoV-2, and TCRs annotated for more than one antigen were excluded. The public reads were reanalyzed by TCRdb: fastp trimming at Q25, MiXCR alignment, in-frame beta chains only. Every distinct CDR3 protein forms one entry, paired with its most common genes and DNA. The V and J calls come from TCRdb's annotation, not from the publication. The sample profile shows roughly 38,000 distinct CDR3 sequences; 5.8% of them were found once. The top ten clonotypes cover 7.6% of the sample.

CDR1 and CDR2, per the germline V gene, are SGHRS and YFSETQ. CDR3 length: 15 amino acids, cysteine to phenylalanine. This entry keeps only the CDR3 DNA: 45 bases, framed from base 1. V lost 4 bases and J lost 6 bases; the stretch between them is 16 bases long. This was a case-control study nested in a cohort of healthcare workers in London, UK, who had nasopharyngeal swab PCR tests and blood samples taken every week. Healthcare workers were recruited during the week of the UK lockdown, between 23 and 31 March 2020, and followed weekly for up to roughly 15 weeks. The data were obtained in a study of early T cells in non-severe SARS-CoV-2 infection (dated by TCRdb to about 2021). For the study in its entirety: Bulk RNA from unsorted whole blood was used for TCR sequencing, so alpha and beta chains could not be paired. Here is what the overall study found, with its caveats: VDJdb matching was skewed toward anti-spike CD8 responses, so virus-specific expansions were likely underestimated and private and CD4 specificities were missed.

Sequencing input: whole blood. The V gene is TRBV5-1 and the J gene is TRBJ2-2; the D match is possibly TRBD1 or TRBD2, with 6 bases aligned in each. The TCR sequence derives from an adult who was a healthcare worker with PCR-confirmed SARS-CoV-2 infection or an uninfected control (not recorded which). The DNA sequence follows: TGCGCCAGCAGCGCGGGACACCAGTTGGCCGGGGAGCTGTTTTTT. Its coded protein is CASSAGHQLAGELFF.